The 22 T cell receptor beta chains given below trace back to one sample, sequenced in a study of T-cell memory formation after mild COVID-19. TCRdb itself ran the 5' RACE reads through MiXCR, one entry per CDR3 protein. The data contain roughly 350,000 distinct CDR3 sequences, roughly 13% of them singletons. Material for sequencing was PBMCs or a T cell subset sorted from them (not recorded which). These receptors all come from a man aged 18 to 35 who had mild COVID-19 (a few samples of this study predate the infection). Cell type and time point are not known.

This clonotype was counted between two and nine times. This chain uses TRBV3-1 with TRBJ2-2; possibly TRBD1 for D (5 bases). Trimming stripped 0 bases from V and 0 bases from J, with 14 bases between. This CDR3 is built from 18 residues. Germline CDR1 reads LGHDT; CDR2 reads YNNKEL (reference sequence). This CDR3 is CASSQDRPATANTGELFF. CDR3 coding DNA: TGTGCCAGCAGCCAAGATCGGCCGGCGACAGCGAACACCGGGGAGCTGTTTTTT.

The chain is built from TRBV5-1 and TRBJ2-7, with D hard to call. V lost 0 bases, J lost 4 bases, and 8 bases lay in between. The CDR3 is made up of 13 amino acids. Germline-derived CDR1 and CDR2 are SGHRS and YFSETQ. In DNA form, the CDR3 reads TGCGCCAGCAGCTTGGCCATGGGATACGAGCAGTACGTC. It yields the protein CASSLAMGYEQYV.

This sequence joins TRBV4-3 and TRBJ2-5; D is ambiguous. Trimming took off 1 base at V and 1 base at J, with 16 bases between the two ends. The CDR3 is 17 amino acids. Germline CDR1 is LGHNA and CDR2 is YSLEER. The CDR3 nucleotides read TGCGCCAGCAGCCAAGGCCGAGTCCGGGCCTTCCAAGAGACCCAGTACTTC. It yields the protein CASSQGRVRAFQETQYF.

In this sample, this clonotype turned up many times. The V gene is TRBV9, the J gene TRBJ2-2; TRBD2 might be the D (5 bases). The CDR3 covers 13 residues. Between the trimmed V and J ends, which lost 6 bases and 1 base, there was a span of 7 bases. Per the germline V gene, CDR1 is SGDLS and CDR2 is YYNGEE. CDR3 DNA sequence: TGTGCCAGCACCCGGGAGAACACCGGGGAGCTGTTTTTT. It is translated as CASTRENTGELFF.

This clonotype was counted between two and nine times. The chain links TRBV7-6 to TRBJ1-1, with 7 bases lining up with TRBD1. J lost 5 bases, V lost 5 bases, and 8 bases had no gene match. Germline CDR1 reads SGHVS; CDR2 reads FNYEAQ. The length of the CDR3 is 14 residues. CDR3: CASSGMGTATEAFF. CDR3 coding DNA: TGTGCCAGCAGCGGAATGGGGACAGCGACTGAAGCTTTCTTT.

DNA for the CDR3: TGTGCCAGCAGTGTCCGCCTCGGGGGGGAAGATACGCAGTATTTT. Protein sequence: CASSVRLGGEDTQYF. The chain employs TRBV25-1 and TRBJ2-3; 8 positions agree with TRBD2. V lost 4 bases and J lost 5; bases outside the gene matches: 8. The CDR3 has 15 residues. Germline lookup yields CDR1 MGHDK and CDR2 SYGVNS.

The chain uses TRBV28 and TRBJ1-4; D remains ambiguous. CDR3 length: 11 amino acids. Germline CDR1 MDHEN, CDR2 SYDVKM. V lost 8 bases and J 4 bases, leaving 5 bases between the germline ends. CDR3 DNA sequence: TGTGCCAGCCTGGGTAATGAAAAACTGTTTTTT. Translating gives CASLGNEKLFF.

This clonotype turned up a few times. The chain couples TRBV4-1 to TRBJ1-2; D not certain. The CDR3 consists of 15 residues. Trimming left V 0 bases short and J 5 bases short, with 13 bases between. From germline, CDR1 is MGHRA and CDR2 YSYEKL. CDR3: CASSQDREVGYGYTF. CDR3 DNA: TGCGCCAGCAGCCAAGATCGGGAGGTTGGGTATGGCTACACCTTC.

The CDR3 coding sequence is TGTGCCAGCAGCCAAGATCGGCAAGACTACGAGCAGTACTTC. Its translation is CASSQDRQDYEQYF. This sequence joins TRBV9 and TRBJ2-7; D is ambiguous. Germline CDR1 reads SGDLS; CDR2 reads YYNGEE. The CDR3 spans 14 residues. Trimming stripped 4 bases from V and 3 bases from J, with 14 bases between.

This clonotype came up a few times. This rearrangement joins TRBV3-1 to TRBJ1-1; the match to TRBD1 covers 7 bases. The junction had 7 bases not matched to a gene; V was cut back by 5 bases and J by 4 bases. The CDR3 covers 14 residues. Per germline, CDR1 LGHDT and CDR2 YNNKEL (reference sequence). Here the CDR3 reads CASSFRRGPTEAFF. The DNA of the CDR3 is TGTGCCAGCAGCTTCAGAAGGGGGCCCACTGAAGCTTTCTTT.

The sample holds a few counts of this clonotype. The chain joins TRBV4-3 to TRBJ1-2; D perhaps matches TRBD1 (6 bases). CDR1 LGHNA and CDR2 YSLEER come from the germline V gene. The CDR3 runs to 13 residues. With 5 bases removed from V and 8 bases from J, the gap between germline ends came to 15 bases. The CDR3 DNA reads as TGCGCCAGCAGCACGGTAGCAGGGGAGGGCTACACCTTC. Residues: CASSTVAGEGYTF.

Only a few counts were recorded for this clonotype. This chain connects TRBV5-1 to TRBJ1-2; the match to TRBD1 covers 9 bases. V shed 7 bases, J shed 2 bases, and the junction held 3 bases outside the gene matches. Germline assignment: CDR1 SGHRS and CDR2 YFSETQ. The CDR3 extends over 13 amino acids. The CDR3 region is CASGDRGNYGYTF. DNA of the CDR3: TGCGCCAGCGGCGACAGGGGGAACTATGGCTACACCTTC. Variable domain in full (rest from reference TRBV5-1 and TRBJ1-2): KAGVTQTPRYLIKTRGQQVTLSCSPISGHRSVSWYQQTPGQGLQFLFEYFSETQRNKGNFPGRFSGRQFSNSRSEMNVSTLELGDSALYLCASGDRGNYGYTFGSGTRLTVV.

This clonotype was detected a few times. This chain joins TRBV20-1 and TRBJ1-6; 7 bases agree with TRBD1. Germline CDR1 reads DFQATT; CDR2 reads SNEGSKA (reference sequence). V dropped 4 bases and J dropped 7; count of bases not matched to a gene: 7. The CDR3 consists of 14 residues. CDR3 residues: CSAKGSGGNSPLHF. The DNA for the CDR3 is TGCAGTGCTAAGGGCTCAGGGGGGAATTCACCCCTCCACTTT.

The chain employs TRBV20-1 and TRBJ1-5; unclear D gene. The CDR3 is 14 amino acids. CDR1 is DFQATT, CDR2 SNEGSKA, per germline (reference sequence). The V and J ends lost 5 bases and 6 bases respectively, with 17 bases between them. CDR3 bases: TGCAGTGCTTTAGACCCAAGGTTGCCTCAGCCCCAGCATTTT. The encoded protein is CSALDPRLPQPQHF.

The chain links TRBV7-9 to TRBJ2-1; TRBD2 is a possible D gene (7 bases). CDR3 length equals 16 residues. Germline V gene lookup returns CDR1 SEHNR and CDR2 FQNEAQ (reference sequence). The V end was cut by 5 bases, the J end by 7 bases, with 21 bases between. CDR3 loop: CASSPRGGPSGNEQFF. The CDR3, as DNA: TGTGCCAGCAGCCCCCGCGGGGGCCCCTCTGGGAATGAGCAGTTCTTC.

This clonotype has only one observation. The chain couples TRBV16 to TRBJ2-5, with TRBD1 matching over 8 bases. The ends lost 3 bases at V and 2 bases at J; junction bases unmatched: 2. This CDR3 has 14 residues. From germline, CDR1 is KGHSY and CDR2 FQNENV. The CDR3 region is CASSHYRGQETQYF. DNA for the CDR3: TGTGCCAGCAGCCACTACAGGGGGCAAGAGACCCAGTACTTC.

The J gene is TRBJ1-6, the V gene TRBV5-1; 7 bases line up with TRBD1. CDR1 is SGHRS and CDR2 is YFSETQ in the germline V gene. This CDR3 is 14 amino acids long. V shed 5 bases and J 10 bases; nucleotides not matched to a gene: 9. CDR3 loop: CASRNTGERSPLHF. The CDR3 DNA reads as TGCGCCAGCAGAAACACAGGGGAACGCTCACCCCTCCACTTT.

V gene TRBV6-6 combines with J gene TRBJ2-3; 9 nucleotides align to TRBD1. Germline V gene data show CDR1 as MNHNY and CDR2 as SVGAGI (reference sequence). V lost 8 bases to trimming and J lost 4 bases; unmatched junction nucleotides: 10. This CDR3 is 15 amino acids long. The CDR3 DNA sequence: TGTGCCAGCGACTGGGACAGGGTCTCGGCAGATACGCAGTATTTT. Translating gives CASDWDRVSADTQYF.

This clonotype has only a few counts. This sequence joins TRBV4-2 and TRBJ2-6; D assignment may be TRBD1 or TRBD2 (6 bases each). V was shortened by 0 bases and J by 0 bases, with 9 bases between the two germline ends. Germline assignment: CDR1 LGHNA and CDR2 YNFKEQ. The CDR3 covers 17 residues. The CDR3 DNA reads TGTGCCAGCAGCCAAGAAGGGGGGTCCTCTGGGGCCAACGTCCTGACTTTC. Encoded protein: CASSQEGGSSGANVLTF.

The V gene is TRBV7-2, the J gene TRBJ2-6, with a tentative D call TRBD2 (5 bases). The germline CDR1 and CDR2 sequences are SGHTA and FQGNSA. This CDR3 comprises 15 residues. Trimming pared 6 bases from V and 2 bases from J, leaving 11 bases between. The CDR3 spells CASSSPTTGANVLTF. The CDR3 bases are TGTGCCAGCAGTTCGCCGACTACTGGGGCCAACGTCCTGACTTTC. Full variable domain (missing parts from reference TRBV7-2 and TRBJ2-6): GAGVSQSPSNKVTEKGKDVELRCDPISGHTALYWYRQSLGQGLEFLIYFQGNSAPDKSGLPSDRFSAERTGGSVSTLTIQRTQQEDSAVYLCASSSPTTGANVLTFGAGSRLTVL.

This clonotype has ten or more counts. The rearrangement uses TRBV6-1 and TRBJ2-7; D unresolved. V lost 6 bases to trimming and J lost 0 bases, with 9 bases between them. This CDR3 is built from 13 residues. CDR1 and CDR2 from the germline V gene are MNHNS and SASEGT. CDR3 residues: CASRKRSSYEQYV. Written as DNA, the CDR3 is TGTGCCAGCAGGAAGAGAAGCTCCTACGAGCAGTACGTC.

The genes are TRBV9 and TRBJ2-2, with D possibly called TRBD1 or TRBD2 (6 bases each). V lost 5 bases, J lost 3 bases, and 14 bases lay in between. This CDR3 comprises 15 residues. The germline CDR1 and CDR2 sequences are SGDLS and YYNGEE. The CDR3 DNA sequence: TGTGCCAGCAGGGGCCGGGGGCCGGACACCGGGGAGCTGTTTTTT. Translating gives CASRGRGPDTGELFF.